These 4 T cell receptor beta chains share one sample of origin, sequenced in a study of T cells in Graves' hyperthyroidism and ophthalmopathy. Amplified regions were TCR beta CDR3 sequences from RNA transcripts. The study used the HTBI primer set for a first-round RT-PCR of the TCR CDR3. TCRdb called the multiplex PCR reads again in MiXCR, with one record for every CDR3 protein. The table has around 800,000 distinct CDR3 sequences, around 38% seen once. The sequenced material came from blood. Receptor source: a man aged 18 to 30 with Graves' hyperthyroidism.

This clonotype was seen at least ten times. The genes are TRBV5-4 and TRBJ2-2, with D perhaps TRBD1 (6 bases). The V gene lost 2 bases and the J gene lost 6 bases, with 8 bases spanning the gap. Germline-derived CDR1 and CDR2 are SGHNT and YYREEE (reference sequence). CDR3 length: 13 amino acids. CDR3 loop: CASSLQGSGELFF. The CDR3 DNA reads as TGTGCCAGCAGCTTACAGGGCTCCGGGGAGCTGTTTTTT.

This clonotype was seen more than once but under ten times. The rearrangement links TRBV12-3 or TRBV12-4 to TRBJ1-2, with TRBD1 matching 7 bases. With V trimmed by 6 bases and J by 8 bases, 6 bases remained unmatched. The CDR3 spans 12 residues. The CDR3, as DNA: TGTGCCAGCAGAGGGGGCGGGGGAGGCTACACCTTC. Its translation is CASRGGGGGYTF.

The chain uses TRBV5-6 and TRBJ2-7; 7 positions match TRBD1. The CDR3 has 11 amino acids. CDR1 and CDR2 (germline): SGHDT, YYEEEE. V lost 4 bases to trimming and J lost 11 bases; unmatched junction nucleotides: 6. The chain's CDR3 is CASSNDRVKYF. The CDR3 nucleotides read TGTGCCAGCAGCAACGACAGGGTTAAGTACTTC. Filled out from reference TRBV5-6 and TRBJ2-7, the complete variable domain reads DAGVTQSPTHLIKTRGQQVTLRCSPKSGHDTVSWYQQALGQGPQFIFQYYEEEERQRGNFPDRFSGHQFPNYSSELNVNALLLGDSALYLCASSNDRVKYFGPGTRLTVT.

This clonotype was observed a few times. A much larger clone lies one base from this, so it may be a read error. The chain recombines TRBV5-8 with TRBJ1-2; D uncertain. The germline CDR1 and CDR2 sequences are SGHTS and YDEGEE. Trimming left V 4 bases short and J 4 bases short, with 5 bases between. The CDR3 has 11 residues. The CDR3: CASSQVYGYTF. The CDR3, as DNA: TGTGCCAGCAGCCAGGTCTATGGCTACACCTTC. Variable domain in full (rest from reference TRBV5-8 and TRBJ1-2): EAGVTQSPTHLIKTRGQQATLRCSPISGHTSVYWYQQALGLGLQFLLWYDEGEERNRGNFPPRFSGRQFPNYSSELNVNALELEDSALYLCASSQVYGYTFGSGTRLTVV.